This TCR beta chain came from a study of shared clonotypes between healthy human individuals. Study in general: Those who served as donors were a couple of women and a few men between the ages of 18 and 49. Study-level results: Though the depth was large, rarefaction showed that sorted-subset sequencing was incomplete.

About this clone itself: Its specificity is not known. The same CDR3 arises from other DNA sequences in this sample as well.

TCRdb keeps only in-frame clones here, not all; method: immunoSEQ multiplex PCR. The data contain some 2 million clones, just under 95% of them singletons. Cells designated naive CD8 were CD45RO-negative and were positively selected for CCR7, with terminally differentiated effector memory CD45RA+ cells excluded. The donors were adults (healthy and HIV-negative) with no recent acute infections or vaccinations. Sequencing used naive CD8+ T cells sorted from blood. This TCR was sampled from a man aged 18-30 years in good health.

CDR3 DNA sequence: TGTGCCAGCAGTTTCTTGTCTGAAGCTTTCTTT. Protein sequence: CASSFLSEAFF. The chain carries TRBV28 and TRBJ1-1; D ambiguous. CDR3 length equals 11 residues. Germline CDR1 is MDHEN and CDR2 is SYDVKM. Trimming took 3 bases from V and 6 from J, leaving 5 bases between them.